These 18 T cell receptor beta chains originate from one sample sequenced in a study of shared clonotypes between healthy human individuals. Profiling relied on immunoSEQ multiplex PCR, and the TCRdb table lists in-frame clones only, not all of them. The repertoire has over a million clones, approximately 80% of them found once; the top ten carry 0.4% to 0.55%. Sequencing was performed on memory CD4+ T cells from PBMCs. Subset specified: CD45RA-negative fraction. The receptors here all came from a young man in good health. Some clones in this sample may be carry-over from other donors' samples.

V and J are TRBV5-6 and TRBJ2-3; D gene uncertain. This CDR3 contains 15 residues. Germline CDR1 SGHDT, CDR2 YYEEEE. With 2 bases removed from V and 1 base from J, the gap between germline ends came to 11 bases. This CDR3 reads CASSFIGRRTDTQYF. The CDR3, as DNA: TGTGCCAGCAGCTTCATTGGGCGCCGCACAGATACGCAGTATTTT.

The chain uses TRBV5-1 and TRBJ2-7; TRBD1 is a possible D gene (6 bases). Trimming took 3 bases from V and 8 from J, leaving 15 bases between them. Germline V gives CDR1 SGHRS, CDR2 YFSETQ. This CDR3 is built from 13 residues. The DNA for the CDR3 is TGCGCCAGCAGCTCGCCAGGGGTAAGCAAGCAGTACTTC. It specifies CASSSPGVSKQYF.

The J gene is TRBJ1-2, the V gene TRBV28, with D possibly matching TRBD1 (6 bases). The CDR3 is 15 amino acids. The germline V and J ends were trimmed by 7 bases and 0 bases, with 15 bases remaining between them. Germline CDR1 MDHEN, CDR2 SYDVKM. DNA of the CDR3: TGTGCCAGCAATCCACCCGGGACACCTAACTATGGCTACACCTTC. Its protein is CASNPPGTPNYGYTF.

CDR3 sequence (DNA): TGTGCCAGCAGCAAGGGGACAGGGGAGAGTTCTGAGCAGTACTTC. It codes for CASSKGTGESSEQYF. The rearrangement links TRBV5-4 to TRBJ2-7; TRBD1 aligns across 10 bases. Trimming took 4 bases from V and 7 from J; bases not matched to a gene: 11. Per the germline V gene, CDR1 is SGHNT and CDR2 is YYREEE (reference sequence). The CDR3 spans 15 residues.

The rearrangement uses TRBV28 and TRBJ1-2, with unresolved D. This CDR3 is 15 amino acids long. The V end lost 6 bases, the J end lost 8 bases, and 22 bases lay between the germline ends. Germline CDR1 MDHEN, CDR2 SYDVKM. The CDR3 sequence is CASSMSGVGGSGYTF. For the CDR3, the DNA is TGTGCCAGCAGCATGAGCGGAGTTGGCGGTTCGGGCTACACCTTC.

This clone was picked up one time. This chain joins TRBV19 and TRBJ2-7, with D maybe TRBD2 (6 bases). Germline V gene data show CDR1 as LNHDA and CDR2 as SQIVND (reference sequence). Between the trimmed V and J ends, which lost 5 bases and 0 bases, there was a span of 11 bases. The CDR3 spans 14 residues. The CDR3 nucleotides read TGTGCCAGTAGTTCCGGGGGAAGCTCCTACGAGCAGTACTTC. Translating gives CASSSGGSSYEQYF.

With regard to this clone: A much more abundant neighbour one base away suggests this may be a read error. Other DNA sequences within the sample encode an identical CDR3. The chain joins TRBV6-5 to TRBJ2-7; 8 positions match TRBD2. The CDR3 loop spans 13 amino acids. The germline gives CDR1 MNHEY, CDR2 SVGAGI. Losses at the gene ends were 2 bases for V and 6 bases for J; bases not matched to a gene: 3. The CDR3: CASSYGLAGEQYF. The CDR3 DNA follows: TGTGCCAGCAGTTACGGTCTAGCGGGCGAGCAGTACTTC.

CDR3 nucleotide sequence: TGTGCCAGCAGTTGGCTGGGGAACCGCGTTGCTCGGGAGCAGTACTTC. Translating it yields CASSWLGNRVAREQYF. This rearrangement joins TRBV28 to TRBJ2-7; D remains unclear. This CDR3 has 16 residues. V lost 4 bases and J lost 7, with 23 bases in between. Germline V CDR1 and CDR2: MDHEN, SYDVKM.

Concerning this clone itself: A clone one base away is much larger, so this may be a read error. The V and J genes are TRBV4-2 and TRBJ1-4; D gene unclear. There are 18 residues in the CDR3. The germline gives CDR1 LGHNA, CDR2 YNFKEQ. The CDR3 DNA reads as TGTGCCGGCAGCCAAGCCGCGTCGGCCTCGGGTGCTAATGAAAAACTGTTTTTT. Encoded protein: CAGSQAASASGANEKLFF.

This clone was counted a single time. The genes are TRBV9 and TRBJ2-1; 8 bases align to TRBD1. The CDR3 loop spans 16 amino acids. V trimming: 0 bases; J trimming: 6 bases; junction bases outside the gene matches: 8. Germline lookup yields CDR1 SGDLS and CDR2 YYNGEE. CDR3 region: CASSVVGQGAVNEQFF. The CDR3 nucleotides read TGTGCCAGCAGCGTAGTAGGCCAGGGGGCGGTCAATGAGCAGTTCTTC.

This chain connects TRBV5-4 to TRBJ2-5, with TRBD2 as a possible D gene (6 bases). The last part of the DNA fits TRBJ2-7 better; the J call may be wrong. This CDR3 has 14 amino acids. Germline CDR1 SGHNT, CDR2 YYREEE (reference sequence). The CDR3 loop reads CASSPASDSYEQYF. For the CDR3, the DNA is TGTGCCAGCAGCCCGGCTAGCGACTCCTACGAGCAGTACTTC.

Written as DNA, the CDR3 is TGCGCCAGCAGCCAAGAGCCAGTGGGAGAGTACAGCGGGGAGCTGTTTTTT. Protein sequence: CASSQEPVGEYSGELFF. V usage is TRBV4-1 and J usage is TRBJ2-2; D perhaps matches TRBD2 (5 bases). This CDR3 contains 17 residues. Between the trimmed V and J ends, which lost 0 bases and 7 bases, there was a span of 18 bases. The V gene's germline CDR1 is MGHRA and CDR2 YSYEKL.

The chain couples TRBV11-3 to TRBJ2-3; 7 positions agree with TRBD2. The germline gives CDR1 SGHNT, CDR2 YENEEA. This CDR3 is 15 amino acids long. V shed 3 bases, J shed 7 bases, and the junction held 10 bases outside the gene matches. The CDR3 region has the DNA TGTGCCAGCAGCTTGCTTGCGGGAGAGGCGTATACGCAGTATTTT. Translated, it gives CASSLLAGEAYTQYF.

This chain joins TRBV29-1 and TRBJ1-2; D not certain. The length of the CDR3 is 13 residues. Germline V lookup: CDR1 SQVTM, CDR2 ANQGSEA. V was trimmed by 4 bases and J by 8 bases, leaving 17 bases between them. CDR3 in amino acids: CSVVSREGSGYTF. The CDR3 DNA sequence: TGCAGCGTTGTTAGTAGAGAGGGTAGCGGCTACACCTTC.

On this clone itself: Other DNA sequences of this sample code for an identical CDR3. The chain combines TRBV5-1 with TRBJ2-5, with no clear D. The CDR3 contains 14 residues. Germline V gives CDR1 SGHRS, CDR2 YFSETQ. V lost 4 bases, J lost 2 bases, and 12 bases lay in between. The CDR3 is CASSRTSPQETQYF. CDR3 nucleotides: TGCGCCAGCAGCCGGACCTCCCCACAAGAGACCCAGTACTTC.

V and J are TRBV7-8 and TRBJ2-7; D ambiguous. Deletions cut 2 bases from V and 8 bases from J, with 10 bases between. Germline CDR1 reads SGHVS; CDR2 reads FQNEAQ. This CDR3 contains 12 residues. The CDR3 sequence is CASSLFMDQQYF. Here the CDR3 DNA reads TGTGCCAGCAGCTTATTCATGGACCAGCAGTACTTC. Based on the CDR3 plus reference TRBV7-8 and TRBJ2-7, the full variable domain is GAGVSQSPRYKVAKRGQDVALRCDPISGHVSLFWYQQALGQGPEFLTYFQNEAQLDKSGLPSDRFFAERPEGSVSTLKIQRTQQEDSAVYLCASSLFMDQQYFGPGTRLTVT.

This sequence joins TRBV7-8 and TRBJ2-7; D ambiguous. Germline V gives CDR1 SGHVS, CDR2 FQNEAQ. V was trimmed by 2 bases and J by 6 bases, leaving 11 bases between them. The CDR3 is made up of 13 amino acids. The CDR3 region is CASSLRLPVEQYF. The CDR3 DNA is TGTGCCAGCAGCTTAAGACTCCCAGTCGAGCAGTACTTC.

This clone has just one count. At the DNA level, this CDR3 is encoded by other sequences in the same sample as well. The chain combines TRBV9 with TRBJ2-6; no firm D call. The V end lost 2 bases, the J end lost 0 bases, and 3 bases lay between the germline ends. The CDR3 totals 14 residues. The germline gives CDR1 SGDLS, CDR2 YYNGEE. The CDR3 spells CASSVDSGANVLTF. CDR3 DNA: TGTGCCAGCAGCGTTGACTCTGGGGCCAACGTCCTGACTTTC. Complete variable domain (other parts from reference TRBV9 and TRBJ2-6): DSGVTQTPKHLITATGQRVTLRCSPRSGDLSVYWYQQSLDQGLQFLIQYYNGEERAKGNILERFSAQQFPDLHSELNLSSLELGDSALYFCASSVDSGANVLTFGAGSRLTVL.